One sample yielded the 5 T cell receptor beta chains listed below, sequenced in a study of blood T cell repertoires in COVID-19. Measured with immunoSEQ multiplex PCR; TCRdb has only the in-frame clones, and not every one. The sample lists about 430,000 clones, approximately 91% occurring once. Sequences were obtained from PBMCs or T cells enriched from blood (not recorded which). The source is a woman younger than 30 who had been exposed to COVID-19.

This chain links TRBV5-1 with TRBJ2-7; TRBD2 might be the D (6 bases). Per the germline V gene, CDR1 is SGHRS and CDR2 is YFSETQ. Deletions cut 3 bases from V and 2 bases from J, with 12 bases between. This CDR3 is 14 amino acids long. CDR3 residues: CASSSGVATYEQYF. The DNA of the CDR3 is TGCGCCAGCAGCTCGGGGGTGGCCACCTACGAGCAGTACTTC.

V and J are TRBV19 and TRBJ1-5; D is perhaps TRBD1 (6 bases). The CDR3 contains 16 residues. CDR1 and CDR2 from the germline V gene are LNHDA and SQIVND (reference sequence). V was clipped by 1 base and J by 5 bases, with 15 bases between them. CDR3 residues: CASSIGPGQSHQPQHF. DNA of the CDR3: TGTGCCAGTAGTATAGGGCCTGGACAGTCTCATCAGCCCCAGCATTTT.

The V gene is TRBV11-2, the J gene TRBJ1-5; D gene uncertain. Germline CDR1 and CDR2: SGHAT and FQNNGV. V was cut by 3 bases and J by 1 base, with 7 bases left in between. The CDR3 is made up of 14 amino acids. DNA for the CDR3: TGTGCCAGCAGCTTGACACAGAGCAATCAGCCCCAGCATTTT. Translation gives CASSLTQSNQPQHF.

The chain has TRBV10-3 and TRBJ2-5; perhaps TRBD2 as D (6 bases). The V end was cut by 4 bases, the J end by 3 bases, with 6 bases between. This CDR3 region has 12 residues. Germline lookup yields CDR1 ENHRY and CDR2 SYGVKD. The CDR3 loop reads CAISGGEETQYF. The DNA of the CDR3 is TGTGCCATCAGTGGCGGGGAAGAGACCCAGTACTTC.

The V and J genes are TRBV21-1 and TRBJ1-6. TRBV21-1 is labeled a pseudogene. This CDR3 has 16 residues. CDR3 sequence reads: CASSKEIPGYNSPLHF. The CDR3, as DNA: TGTGCCAGCAGCAAAGAAATACCCGGCTATAATTCACCCCTCCACTTT.